The 20 T cell receptor beta chains listed next were all sequenced from one sample in a study of blood T cell repertoires in COVID-19 (TCRdb year 2020). The method behind the library was the immunoSEQ multiplex PCR assay. TCRdb took over this immuneACCESS table, retaining in-frame rearrangements with V and J assigned. Such tables are incomplete; in checked studies, under half of the missing clones stem from an unresolved V gene, and the remainder is unexplained. The sample includes over 350,000 clones, with around 88% observed a single time. The leading ten clones occupy 4% to 5.5% of the sample. Sequencing was carried out using peripheral blood. These receptors were taken from a woman in her 30s with acute or convalescent COVID-19.

This chain connects TRBV5-4 to TRBJ2-3; 9 bases map to TRBD2. Looked up from germline, CDR1 is SGHNT and CDR2 is YYREEE (reference sequence). The ends lost 2 bases at V and 6 bases at J; junction bases unmatched: 7. CDR3 length: 15 amino acids. The CDR3 DNA sequence: TGTGCCAGCAGCTTTCTTAGCGGGGGAGGGGATACGCAGTATTTT. It translates to CASSFLSGGGDTQYF.

This chain joins TRBV27 and TRBJ2-2; 8 nucleotides align to TRBD1. The CDR3 loop spans 16 amino acids. CDR1 is MNHEY and CDR2 is SMNVEV in the germline V gene (reference sequence). The trim removed 2 bases at V and 2 bases at J, leaving 4 bases unmatched. The chain's CDR3 is CASSLGTGVNTGELFF. Written as DNA, the CDR3 is TGTGCCAGCAGTTTAGGGACAGGAGTTAACACCGGGGAGCTGTTTTTT.

The chain carries TRBV28 and TRBJ1-5; no definite D call. The germline V and J ends were trimmed by 3 bases and 7 bases, with 13 bases remaining between them. This CDR3 has 14 residues. The germline CDR1 and CDR2 sequences are MDHEN and SYDVKM. This chain's CDR3 is CASSFSGFGQPQHF. The CDR3 DNA reads TGTGCCAGCAGTTTCTCGGGGTTCGGGCAGCCCCAGCATTTT.

CDR3 sequence: CASSGRLAGFTDTQYF. In DNA form, the CDR3 reads TGTGCCAGTAGTGGGAGACTAGCGGGGTTCACAGATACGCAGTATTTT. This chain links TRBV19 with TRBJ2-3; 11 positions match TRBD2. Germline V lookup: CDR1 LNHDA, CDR2 SQIVND (reference sequence). The CDR3 extends over 16 amino acids. J lost 2 bases, V lost 5 bases, and 6 bases had no gene match. The whole variable domain, remainder taken from reference TRBV19 and TRBJ2-3, is DGGITQSPKYLFRKEGQNVTLSCEQNLNHDAMYWYRQDPGQGLRLIYYSQIVNDFQKGDIAEGYSVSREKKESFPLTVTSAQKNPTAFYLCASSGRLAGFTDTQYFGPGTRLTVL.

The V and J genes are TRBV5-6 and TRBJ2-1, with D possibly being TRBD1 (6 bases). Between the trimmed V and J ends, which lost 0 bases and 9 bases, there was a span of 13 bases. Germline V CDR1 and CDR2: SGHDT, YYEEEE. This CDR3 contains 14 residues. In DNA form, the CDR3 reads TGTGCCAGCAGCTTGGAACTACAGGGATCTGAGCAGTTCTTC. Its translation: CASSLELQGSEQFF.

Details on this clone: Given a much more abundant clone one base away, this may be a read error. The chain couples TRBV5-8 to TRBJ2-7, with a weak D call TRBD1 (6 bases). The V and J ends lost 1 base and 2 bases respectively, with 7 bases between them. The CDR3 extends over 13 amino acids. Germline V gene data show CDR1 as SGHTS and CDR2 as YDEGEE. The CDR3 nucleotides read TGTGCCAGCAGCTTGCAGGGGACCTACGAGCAGTACTTC. It yields the protein CASSLQGTYEQYF.

The chain has TRBV9 and TRBJ2-7; 9 bases are a match to TRBD1. The CDR3 is 15 amino acids. The ends lost 4 bases at V and 6 bases at J; junction bases unmatched: 11. Looked up from germline, CDR1 is SGDLS and CDR2 is YYNGEE. This CDR3 reads CASSPKQGAVGEQYF. As DNA, the CDR3 is TGTGCCAGCAGCCCCAAACAGGGGGCGGTAGGCGAGCAGTACTTC.

This sequence joins TRBV24-1 and TRBJ2-1; D may be TRBD1 (6 bases). The germline V and J ends were trimmed by 5 bases and 2 bases, with 9 bases remaining between them. Germline CDR1 and CDR2: KGHDR and SFDVKD. The CDR3 length is 14 residues. The CDR3 protein is CATSGTVPYNEQFF. The CDR3, as DNA: TGTGCCACCAGTGGGACAGTCCCCTACAATGAGCAGTTCTTC.

V and J are TRBV12-5 and TRBJ2-7; D might be TRBD2 (6 bases). CDR1 LGHNT and CDR2 FRNRAP come from the germline V gene. The CDR3 length is 15 residues. The V gene lost 4 bases and the J gene lost 6 bases, with 19 bases spanning the gap. The CDR3 coding sequence is TGTGCTAGTGGTTGGGAGCCGGGAGTGACCGGCGAGCAGTACTTC. Translation gives CASGWEPGVTGEQYF.

The J gene is TRBJ2-6, the V gene TRBV19, with TRBD2 matching over 8 bases. V trimming: 5 bases; J trimming: 1 base; junction bases outside the gene matches: 4. The CDR3 spans 16 residues. The V gene's germline CDR1 is LNHDA and CDR2 SQIVND (reference sequence). DNA of the CDR3: TGTGCCAGTAGTCTCGGACTAGCTTCTGGGGCCAACGTCCTGACTTTC. Protein: CASSLGLASGANVLTF.

This chain connects TRBV23-1 to TRBJ1-1; weak D call: TRBD1 (6 bases). TRBV23-1 is sorted into the ORF group, with uncertain function. The CDR3 extends over 14 amino acids. Trimming shortened V by 4 bases and J by 3 bases, and 12 bases separated the two germline ends. The CDR3 DNA is TGCGCCAGCAGTCTTACAGGGTCCGACACTGAAGCTTTCTTT. Translated, it gives CASSLTGSDTEAFF.

This sequence joins TRBV4-1 and TRBJ2-7; 8 bases are shared with TRBD1. V trimming: 1 base; J trimming: 2 bases; junction bases outside the gene matches: 7. CDR1 and CDR2 from the germline V gene are MGHRA and YSYEKL. This CDR3 has 16 residues. The CDR3 loop is CASSQALTGDPYEQYF. The CDR3 DNA reads as TGCGCCAGCAGCCAAGCTCTGACAGGGGACCCCTACGAGCAGTACTTC.

CDR3 residues: CASSRGPPYEQYF. The CDR3 DNA reads TGTGCCAGCAGCAGGGGGCCTCCCTACGAGCAGTACTTC. The chain employs TRBV12-3 or TRBV12-4 and TRBJ2-7; TRBD1 aligns across 8 bases. CDR3 size: 13 residues. Trimming removed 6 bases from V and 2 bases from J; junction bases left unmatched: 3.

The chain carries TRBV15 and TRBJ2-6; D remains ambiguous. The germline gives CDR1 LNHNV, CDR2 YYDKDF (reference sequence). Trimming pared 0 bases from V and 4 bases from J, leaving 7 bases between. The length of the CDR3 is 15 residues. CDR3 in DNA: TGTGCCACCAGCAGAGATTTTCGGGGGGCCAACGTCCTGACTTTC. It specifies CATSRDFRGANVLTF.

This clone occurred once. The chain uses TRBV7-9 and TRBJ2-3, with 10 bases identical to TRBD2. The germline CDR1 and CDR2 sequences are SEHNR and FQNEAQ (reference sequence). Losses at the gene ends were 5 bases for V and 4 bases for J; bases not matched to a gene: 3. The CDR3 contains 14 residues. DNA of the CDR3: TGTGCCAGCAGCGATCTAGCGGGGGCAGATACGCAGTATTTT. It translates to CASSDLAGADTQYF.

This rearrangement joins TRBV7-8 to TRBJ1-1, with a tentative D call TRBD1 (5 bases). The V and J ends lost 1 base and 3 bases respectively, with 12 bases between them. CDR3 length equals 15 residues. The V gene's germline CDR1 is SGHVS and CDR2 FQNEAQ. For the CDR3, the DNA is TGTGCCAGCAGCTTAGTTTCGGGGGGATACACTGAAGCTTTCTTT. Translated, it gives CASSLVSGGYTEAFF.

The chain joins TRBV6-5 to TRBJ1-2; TRBD1 matches at 9 bases. Germline CDR1 reads MNHEY; CDR2 reads SVGAGI. Unmatched junction bases numbered 11, after V lost 6 bases and J lost 6 bases. CDR3 size: 15 residues. The CDR3 sequence is CASSRQTGGIDGYTF. CDR3 nucleotides: TGTGCCAGCAGCCGACAGACAGGGGGGATCGATGGCTACACCTTC.

The V call is TRBV18, the J call TRBJ2-1; D perhaps matches TRBD2 (5 bases). This CDR3 is 13 amino acids long. Germline-derived CDR1 and CDR2 are KGHSH and LQKENI. The ends were cut back, 3 bases at V and 3 bases at J, with 6 bases in the middle. CDR3 nucleotide sequence: TGTGCCAGCTCACCCGGGGACTACAATGAGCAGTTCTTC. Its protein is CASSPGDYNEQFF.

The chain recombines TRBV24-1 with TRBJ1-4, with 10 positions matching TRBD1. The V and J ends lost 4 bases and 7 bases, in that order; junction bases with no gene match: 5. The germline gives CDR1 KGHDR, CDR2 SFDVKD. The CDR3 is made up of 15 amino acids. CDR3 DNA sequence: TGTGCCACCAGTGACGGACGGGACAGGGGTGAAAAACTGTTTTTT. It specifies CATSDGRDRGEKLFF.

The chain has TRBV7-2 and TRBJ2-5, with 7 bases that match TRBD1. V trimming: 2 bases; J trimming: 1 base; junction bases outside the gene matches: 7. Germline loops: CDR1 SGHTA, CDR2 FQGNSA. The CDR3 contains 16 residues. CDR3 sequence reads: CASSLIVRGPQETQYF. For the CDR3, the DNA is TGTGCCAGCAGCTTAATCGTGAGGGGGCCCCAAGAGACCCAGTACTTC.